This TCR beta chain was sequenced in a study of T cell responses to AZD1222 COVID-19 vaccine. Across the whole study: Whether given at about 4 or about 12 weeks, second doses were pooled. Points from the study as a whole: The breadth and depth of Spike-specific TCRs increased once two AZD1222 doses had been given. Females outnumbered males among donors, who were mostly white British; clonal diversity was possibly underestimated. Spike-wide vaccine-associated CD4 TCRs dominated at 160-218 and 743-854.

Details on this clone: Its specificity is not known.

This CDR3 has 19 amino acids. Trimming cost V 5 bases and J 0 bases, with 20 bases left between them. Germline V gives CDR1 SGHAT, CDR2 FQNNGV. Sequencing used immunoSEQ multiplex PCR; TCRdb keeps in-frame clones, though not all of them. The sample includes 150,000 or so clones, just over 90% of them seen just once. The sample was peripheral blood, taken on day 0 of AZD1222 vaccination. This receptor was identified in an adult in good health. This chain connects TRBV11-2 to TRBJ2-6, with D tentatively TRBD1 (5 bases). CDR3 amino acids: CASSHDAGKLHSGANVLTF. The CDR3 DNA reads as TGTGCCAGCAGCCACGACGCAGGGAAACTTCACTCTGGGGCCAACGTCCTGACTTTC.